This T cell receptor beta chain was identified in a study of beta chain features in type 1 diabetes. Study in general: Taken together, all samples contributed more than 90,000,000 examined sorted cells.

This clone was detected only a few times. One heparinised draw, averaging around 120 mL, was taken per donor. TCRB transcripts that were expressed got sequenced, as all of the isolated RNA had been reverse transcribed. Regulatory, naive and central memory T cell samples averaged around 3.6 million reads. Produced via immunoSEQ multiplex PCR; TCRdb's table is partial and in-frame only. The data show some 900,000 clones, 17% seen once. From germline, CDR1 is SGHRS and CDR2 YFSETQ. With V trimmed by 3 bases and J by 8 bases, 7 bases remained unmatched. The CDR3 is 14 amino acids. The TCR sequence derives from a woman younger than 35 in good health. Sequencing used naive CD4+ T cells from blood. J is TRBJ2-1 and V is TRBV5-1; 8 bases line up with TRBD1. The CDR3 loop is CASSYRTGQDEQFF. The DNA for the CDR3 is TGCGCCAGCAGCTATCGGACAGGGCAGGATGAGCAGTTCTTC.